The 17 T cell receptor beta chains below all came from one sample that was sequenced in a study of chemoradiotherapy in HPV16-positive cancers. Method: immunoSEQ multiplex PCR; TCRdb's copy keeps in-frame clones and lacks some. The data hold about 68,000 clones, with 85% to 90% observed a single time. The source was blood, collected from a patient who underwent chemoradiotherapy. The receptors come from a human donor with HPV-associated anogenital cancer.

With respect to this clone: The sample carries other DNA sequences with the same CDR3. This rearrangement joins TRBV27 to TRBJ2-7; 11 positions match TRBD1. Per the germline V gene, CDR1 is MNHEY and CDR2 is SMNVEV (reference sequence). The junction had 5 bases not matched to a gene; V was cut back by 4 bases and J by 3 bases. This CDR3 is 15 amino acids long. Here the CDR3 DNA reads TGTGCCAGCAGTTCCGGGACAGGGGGAATCTACGAGCAGTACTTC. As protein: CASSSGTGGIYEQYF.

The J gene is TRBJ2-2, the V gene TRBV5-8, with 7 nucleotides matching TRBD2. This CDR3 is built from 13 residues. CDR1 is SGHTS and CDR2 is YDEGEE in the germline V gene. CDR3 protein: CGMAAGDAGELFF. In nucleotides, the CDR3 is TGTGGAATGGCCGCGGGAGACGCCGGGGAGCTGTTTTTT.

In nucleotides, the CDR3 is TGTGCCAGCAGTTTCCGGACTAGTTTCGAGCAGTACTTC. It specifies CASSFRTSFEQYF. The V gene is TRBV27, the J gene TRBJ2-5, with 7 bases matching TRBD2. The DNA end is a closer match to TRBJ2-7, so the J assignment may be wrong. This CDR3 has 13 residues. The germline V gene has CDR1 MNHEY and CDR2 SMNVEV (reference sequence).

This chain connects TRBV5-1 to TRBJ2-3, with 7 bases matching TRBD2. This CDR3 has 16 amino acids. Germline CDR1 SGHRS, CDR2 YFSETQ. With 5 bases clipped from V and 0 bases from J, the junction kept 9 bases outside the gene matches. CDR3 amino acids: CASRTSLASSTDTQYF. In DNA, the CDR3 is TGCGCCAGCAGGACTAGCCTAGCTTCTAGCACAGATACGCAGTATTTT. The full variable domain, with the rest looked up from reference TRBV5-1 and TRBJ2-3, is KAGVTQTPRYLIKTRGQQVTLSCSPISGHRSVSWYQQTPGQGLQFLFEYFSETQRNKGNFPGRFSGRQFSNSRSEMNVSTLELGDSALYLCASRTSLASSTDTQYFGPGTRLTVL.

The chain has TRBV18 and TRBJ2-7; weak D call: TRBD1 (6 bases). This CDR3 has 14 amino acids. V was cut by 2 bases and J by 5 bases, with 13 bases left in between. Germline V CDR1 and CDR2: KGHSH, LQKENI. The CDR3 protein is CASSPIQGNNEQYF. The CDR3 DNA reads TGTGCCAGCTCACCAATACAGGGAAATAACGAGCAGTACTTC.

This chain links TRBV2 with TRBJ1-1; no clear D. This CDR3 has 14 amino acids. Trimming left V 8 bases short and J 1 base short, with 14 bases between. CDR1 is SNHLY, CDR2 FYNNEI, per germline. The CDR3, as DNA: TGTGCCAGCGACCTGTTTGGCTCGAACACTGAAGCTTTCTTT. This gives the protein CASDLFGSNTEAFF.

The CDR3 DNA reads as TGTGCCAGCAGCTTCTTAGCGGGGGGGCCGAGCACCGGGGAGCTGTTTTTT. Amino acids: CASSFLAGGPSTGELFF. The rearrangement joins TRBV5-6 to TRBJ2-2, with 11 nucleotides matching TRBD2. This CDR3 has 17 amino acids. Germline CDR1 is SGHDT and CDR2 is YYEEEE. V trimming: 2 bases; J trimming: 4 bases; junction bases outside the gene matches: 7.

This clone was seen a single time. The CDR3 is CASSLVVGLQYF. CDR3 in DNA: TGCGCCAGCAGCTTGGTTGTAGGCTTGCAGTACTTC. V usage is TRBV5-1 and J usage is TRBJ2-7; D uncertain. The CDR3 loop spans 12 amino acids. Looked up from germline, CDR1 is SGHRS and CDR2 is YFSETQ. The V end lost 0 bases, the J end lost 9 bases, and 10 bases lay between the germline ends.

The V and J genes are TRBV6-1 and TRBJ1-5; D uncertain. The CDR3 is made up of 14 amino acids. Germline values: CDR1 MNHNS, CDR2 SASEGT. V gave up 4 bases and J gave up 3 bases, with 10 bases separating them. The CDR3 sequence: CASSATSTNQPQHF. In nucleotides, the CDR3 is TGTGCCAGCAGTGCAACAAGCACCAATCAGCCCCAGCATTTT.

This clone was picked up one time. This chain links TRBV11-2 with TRBJ2-7; 7 bases are a match to TRBD1. CDR3 length equals 14 residues. The V segment lost 2 bases and the J segment 5 bases; nucleotides outside the gene matches: 6. Germline assignment: CDR1 SGHAT and CDR2 FQNNGV. The CDR3 nucleotides read TGTGCCAGCAGCTTAAACAGGGGTATCGACGAGCAGTACTTC. Translated, it gives CASSLNRGIDEQYF.

This clone was seen just once. This sequence joins TRBV4-2 and TRBJ2-1; 7 nucleotides align to TRBD1. The CDR3 sequence is 15 residues long. J lost 4 bases, V lost 2 bases, and 5 bases had no gene match. Germline CDR1 and CDR2: LGHNA and YNFKEQ. CDR3 DNA: TGTGCCAGCAGCCAACTCGGGACAGCTTACAATGAGCAGTTCTTC. This sequence encodes CASSQLGTAYNEQFF.

The chain uses TRBV5-1 and TRBJ2-1; 9 positions match TRBD2. CDR3 length: 15 residues. Germline-derived CDR1 and CDR2 are SGHRS and YFSETQ. J was trimmed by 5 bases and V by 0 bases; bases with no gene match: 3. CDR3 nucleotides: TGCGCCAGCAGCTTGGGCGGGAGGGCCGACAATGAGCAGTTCTTC. Translation: CASSLGGRADNEQFF.

This CDR3 reads CASSPDHELLKNIQYF. The CDR3 DNA reads as TGTGCCAGCAGCCCTGACCACGAGCTCCTCAAAAACATTCAGTACTTC. J is TRBJ2-4 and V is TRBV27, with no clear D. Germline V lookup: CDR1 MNHEY, CDR2 SMNVEV (reference sequence). The CDR3 spans 16 residues. The germline V and J ends were trimmed by 6 bases and 3 bases, with 18 bases remaining between them.

V gene TRBV19 combines with J gene TRBJ1-5, with D perhaps TRBD1 (5 bases). The CDR3 runs 17 residues. CDR1 is LNHDA, CDR2 SQIVND, per germline (reference sequence). V dropped 7 bases and J dropped 2 bases, with 21 bases sitting between them. As DNA, the CDR3 is TGTGCCAGTACCCCATCAGTGGGCAGGGCGGGCAATCAGCCCCAGCATTTT. It codes for CASTPSVGRAGNQPQHF.

This rearrangement joins TRBV5-3 to TRBJ1-4, with D unclear. TRBV5-3 is given ORF status, its function remaining uncertain. This CDR3 has 15 amino acids. The V end lost 4 bases, the J end lost 6 bases, and 16 bases lay between the germline ends. The CDR3 DNA sequence: TGTGCCAGAAGCCACCCCTGGGGATATCATGAAAAACTGTTTTTT. It is translated as CARSHPWGYHEKLFF.

The rearrangement uses TRBV11-1 and TRBJ1-4; D remains ambiguous. The V end was cut by 5 bases, the J end by 5 bases, with 15 bases between. In germline, CDR1 is SGHAT, CDR2 FQDESV (reference sequence). This CDR3 comprises 15 residues. The CDR3 loop reads CASSRRGQENEKLFF. The CDR3 nucleotides are TGTGCCAGCAGCCGACGAGGGCAAGAGAATGAAAAACTGTTTTTT.

The J gene is TRBJ1-2, the V gene TRBV6-5, with 7 bases matching TRBD1. Germline V CDR1 and CDR2: MNHEY, SVGAGI. The CDR3 sequence is 12 residues long. The V and J ends lost 8 bases and 5 bases, in that order; junction bases with no gene match: 5. The DNA for the CDR3 is TGTGCCAGCCGACAGGGAGGGTATGGCTACACCTTC. This sequence encodes CASRQGGYGYTF.